The sequence of this T cell receptor beta chain was determined in a study of blood T cells in healthy people across ages. Across the study: There was about one barcoded beta molecule captured by template switching per two T cells.

The CDR3 has 14 amino acids. V lost 2 bases to trimming and J lost 9 bases, with 14 bases between them. The authors ran a second PCR of 7 to 11 cycles using a sample-barcoded 5' primer and a J-beta primer mix. With 12 random nucleotides, a template-switch adaptor tagged each individual cDNA molecule. A single record per CDR3 protein comes from TCRdb applying MiXCR to the 5' RACE reads. There are roughly 930,000 distinct CDR3 sequences in the sample; around 49% occur only once, and around an eighth lies in the top ten. Researchers collected ten milliliters of peripheral blood from every single donor. A minimum of 6 micrograms of total RNA was extracted per sample.

The sequenced material came from blood. This receptor was obtained from a man aged 25-45 years in good health. This chain uses TRBV12-3 or TRBV12-4 with TRBJ1-5; D gene unclear. Here the CDR3 DNA reads TGTGCCAGCAGTTTAATGGCAGGCGGACTGCCCCAGCATTTT. Its translation: CASSLMAGGLPQHF.